What follows are 2 T cell receptor beta chains derived from one specimen sequenced in a study of cytomegalovirus exposure and HLA in healthy donors. 60 Vbeta and 13 Jbeta primers were used in PCR. Sequencing used immunoSEQ multiplex PCR; TCRdb keeps in-frame clones, though not all of them. The repertoire holds about 80,000 clones, approximately 60% seen once, with about 4.2% in the top ten. Sequencing was carried out using PBMCs. These receptor sequences come from a male donor in good health and CMV-seropositive.

V is TRBV19 and J is TRBJ2-1; 9 bases map to TRBD2. In germline, CDR1 is LNHDA, CDR2 SQIVND (reference sequence). There are 16 residues in the CDR3. The V segment lost 6 bases and the J segment 1 base; nucleotides outside the gene matches: 7. This chain's CDR3 is CASREIAGASYNEQFF. In DNA, the CDR3 is TGTGCCAGTAGGGAAATAGCGGGAGCGTCCTACAATGAGCAGTTCTTC. Combining the CDR3 with reference TRBV19 and TRBJ2-1 gives the whole variable domain DGGITQSPKYLFRKEGQNVTLSCEQNLNHDAMYWYRQDPGQGLRLIYYSQIVNDFQKGDIAEGYSVSREKKESFPLTVTSAQKNPTAFYLCASREIAGASYNEQFFGPGTRLTVL.

CDR3 bases: TGTGCCAGCAGTTTGACTGAGTTGAGCTCCTACGAGCAGTACTTC. Protein sequence: CASSLTELSSYEQYF. The V call is TRBV27, the J call TRBJ2-5, with D hard to call. The last part of the DNA fits TRBJ2-7 better; the J call may be wrong. The CDR3 is 15 residues long. Germline CDR1 reads MNHEY; CDR2 reads SMNVEV (reference sequence).